The sequence of this T cell receptor beta chain was determined in a study of CD8 T cells in Susac syndrome. The germline V gene has CDR1 MNHEY and CDR2 SVGEGT. Between the trimmed V and J ends, which lost 2 bases and 9 bases, there was a span of 10 bases. This CDR3 has 12 amino acids. Roughly 0.45 to 1 ug RNA was reverse transcribed with random hexamers. In TCRdb, the immunoSEQ multiplex PCR reads were re-called with MiXCR into one record per CDR3 protein. This sample has fewer than 95,000 distinct CDR3 sequences, with about 96% found just once. This clonotype was counted once. Sequencing of TCR beta was undertaken in CD8+ and CD4+ T cells derived from blood.

The chain is built from TRBV6-2 or TRBV6-3 and TRBJ1-1; D possibly corresponds to TRBD1 (5 bases). The receptor comes from a human donor with Susac syndrome. Specimen: CD8+ T cells from PBMCs. CDR3 sequence reads: CASSYGQGQAFF. In DNA form, the CDR3 reads TGTGCCAGCAGTTACGGGCAGGGCCAAGCTTTCTTT.